Only one count was recorded for the clone carrying this T cell receptor (beta chain). The antigen remains undetermined. Nominally healthy donors provided the samples, though records likely missed some immune exposures. The CDR3 loop spans 13 amino acids. Germline loops: CDR1 GTSNPN, CDR2 SVGIG (reference sequence). J was trimmed by 9 bases and V by 3 bases; bases with no gene match: 7. The sample belongs to a study of cytomegalovirus exposure and HLA in healthy donors. Study-wide results and caveats: The productive fraction for most TCR beta V segments was about 87% or about 30% in an earlier analysis.

PCR employed 60 Vbeta and 13 Jbeta primers. Libraries were prepared by immunoSEQ multiplex PCR; TCRdb keeps only in-frame clonotypes and omits some of them. Of about 160,000 clones listed, approximately 79% are singletons. The receptor's source is a man between 40 and 49 years old in good health and CMV-seropositive. The sample taken for sequencing was PBMCs. The chain has TRBV30 and TRBJ2-1, with TRBD1 identical over 8 bases. In nucleotides, the CDR3 is TGTGCCTGGAGCTTGACAGGGGACGGTGAGCAGTTCTTC. Translated: CAWSLTGDGEQFF.